This T cell receptor beta chain was recovered during a study of blood T cell repertoires in COVID-19 (dated by TCRdb to 2020 to 2021). The study in broad terms: The collaborator samples originated in the United States, Italy and Spain and spanned the acute and convalescent phases of COVID-19. A de-identified subject ID, COVID-19 status, age in years and sex were almost always included in the sample metadata. The repertoires were released in a freely available public database intended as a resource for research on the immune response to SARS-CoV-2. Subjects who had been exposed to COVID-19, were actively infected with it, or had recovered from it provided the deeply sampled blood TCRbeta repertoires that made up the dataset. Where HLA class I and class II types were available, the types were taken from metadata supplied by the sample provider, not from assay-based typing. Samples were obtained from the ongoing ImmuneRACE study (first 160 participants) and from 1,000 to 1,500 subjects provided by 6 global collaborators. The material from the prospective study consisted of cDNA or gDNA derived from T cells, B-cell-depleted T cells, or PBMCs.

CDR1 and CDR2 (SGHTA, FQGTGA) derive from the germline V gene. The cysteine opens and the phenylalanine closes a CDR3 of 15 amino acids. Only the CDR3 DNA is retained, 45 bases long and in frame from the first base. The junction carries 11 bases between V and J, which are trimmed by 2 bases and 0 bases respectively. As concerns this clone: No antigen is known for it. Base qualities are not recorded, but no much larger clone differs from it by a single base.

Collaborating institutions collected whole blood in K2EDTA tubes following their own protocols. For TCRbeta analysis, collaborator samples were shipped as frozen whole blood, as isolated PBMCs, or as DNA extracted from either sample type. The study at large found these results: How much clinical and demographic metadata was included differed by source and by participant, and the metadata was provided uncurated.

The immunoSEQ Assay, a bias-controlled multiplex PCR, was used to amplify TCRbeta CDR3 regions from genomic DNA. The published analysis was carried out like this. The number of nucleated cells in each sample was estimated from the amplification of reference gene primers within the assay. Sequence reads were collapsed and filtered to measure the absolute abundance of every unique TCRbeta CDR3 rearrangement. For each sample, productive Simpson clonality was calculated by taking the square root of Simpson's diversity index across productive rearrangements. TCRdb took over this immuneACCESS table, retaining in-frame rearrangements with V and J assigned. Such tables are incomplete; in checked studies, under half of the missing clones stem from an unresolved V gene, and the remainder is unexplained. That table gives V, J and clone size, and the DNA gave D and trimming. Across this sample there are some 49,000 clones, with roughly 82% seen only once. More than 2.5% of the sample comes from the top ten.

This sequence uses TRBV7-3 and TRBJ2-7; TRBD2 is perhaps the D gene, given 6 matching bases. Sequencing used peripheral blood. The clonotype was recovered from a woman aged 60-75 years with acute or convalescent COVID-19. The base sequence is TGTGCCAGCAGCTTAGGGGGAGGAGGCTCCTACGAGCAGTACTTC. It is translated as CASSLGGGGSYEQYF.